The 18 T cell receptor beta chains reported below all come from one sample, sequenced in a study of T cell repertoires in cytomegalovirus infection. TCRdb called the reads again in MiXCR, with one record for every CDR3 protein. The table has approximately 910,000 distinct CDR3 sequences, roughly 30% seen once. For these TCRs, the target antigens are not known. The specimen comprised cultured CD8+ T cells from PBMCs, sampled from culture after CMV antigen stimulation. All receptors derive from a human donor in good health (CMV status not recorded). Some clones in this sample may be carry-over from other donors' samples.

J is TRBJ1-5 and V is TRBV4-1; 9 bases are a match to TRBD1. The CDR3 runs 16 residues. Germline loops: CDR1 MGHRA, CDR2 YSYEKL. V trimming: 1 base; J trimming: 6 bases; junction bases outside the gene matches: 7. The CDR3 region has the DNA TGCGCCAGCAGCCAAGCCCGGGGACAGGGCTTTCAGCCCCAGCATTTT. Amino acids: CASSQARGQGFQPQHF.

In the case of this clonotype: This may arise from a read error, as a much more abundant clone is one base away. The rearrangement links TRBV11-3 to TRBJ1-1; the D gene is possibly TRBD1 (6 bases). With 10 bases removed from V and 4 bases from J, the gap between germline ends came to 16 bases. Germline V gives CDR1 SGHNT, CDR2 YENEEA. This CDR3 contains 13 residues. In nucleotides, the CDR3 is TGTGCCAACCAGGGGTATGAGGGCACTGAAGCTTTCTTT. Its protein product is CANQGYEGTEAFF.

There are many counts of this clonotype. The chain has TRBV7-2 and TRBJ2-1; 10 bases are shared with TRBD2. Losses at the gene ends were 1 base for V and 3 bases for J; bases not matched to a gene: 9. This CDR3 is 18 amino acids long. Germline assignment: CDR1 SGHTA and CDR2 FQGNSA. The CDR3 nucleotides read TGTGCCAGCAGCTTAGAGGCTAGCGGGGGCCTCCTCTACAATGAGCAGTTCTTC. It is translated as CASSLEASGGLLYNEQFF.

V and J are TRBV7-6 and TRBJ2-7; perhaps D is TRBD1 or TRBD2 (5 bases each). From germline, CDR1 is SGHVS and CDR2 FNYEAQ. V lost 4 bases to trimming and J lost 7 bases, with 11 bases between them. The CDR3 extends over 12 amino acids. CDR3 bases: TGTGCCAGCAGCTCCGGGGCCAGTGAGCAGTACGTC. It is translated as CASSSGASEQYV.

This chain links TRBV5-6 with TRBJ2-3, with a tentative D call TRBD2 (6 bases). Germline V gene lookup returns CDR1 SGHDT and CDR2 YYEEEE. V lost 1 base to trimming and J lost 2 bases, with 17 bases between them. The CDR3 totals 17 residues. This CDR3 is CASSLFFASVATDTQYF. The DNA for the CDR3 is TGTGCCAGCAGCTTGTTCTTCGCTAGCGTCGCCACAGATACGCAGTATTTT.

This clonotype turned up a few times. The rearrangement uses TRBV2 and TRBJ2-1; 7 nucleotides line up with TRBD2. The CDR3 consists of 15 residues. Losses at the gene ends were 4 bases for V and 4 bases for J; bases not matched to a gene: 7. CDR1 is SNHLY and CDR2 is FYNNEI in the germline V gene. The CDR3 DNA reads TGTGCCAGCAGTGGGGGAGGGCAGCGATACAATGAGCAGTTCTTC. This translates into CASSGGGQRYNEQFF.

This clonotype was picked up one time. This may be a read error: a much more frequent sequence differs by one nucleotide. The V and J genes are TRBV5-4 and TRBJ2-1, with 11 bases lining up with TRBD2. J was trimmed by 6 bases and V by 2 bases; bases with no gene match: 4. There are 15 residues in the CDR3. Per germline, CDR1 SGHNT and CDR2 YYREEE (reference sequence). CDR3 sequence (DNA): TGTGCCAGCAGCTTTAGTAGCGGGGGGGGCAATGAGCAGTTCTTC. It yields the protein CASSFSSGGGNEQFF.

About this clonotype: The junction and the germline gene differ at one end; a read error may be behind it. J is TRBJ1-2 and V is TRBV4-1; D is undetermined. Germline loops: CDR1 MGHRA, CDR2 YSYEKL. The CDR3 covers 11 residues. CDR3 sequence: CASSQDELPLF. The CDR3 nucleotides are TGCGCCAGCAGCCAAGATGAACTTCCCCTCTTC.

This chain uses TRBV12-3 or TRBV12-4 with TRBJ2-3, with D hard to call. The V gene lost 6 bases and the J gene lost 2 bases, with 15 bases spanning the gap. The CDR3 runs to 15 residues. The CDR3 here is CASSHTEVYTDTQYF. The DNA of the CDR3 is TGTGCCAGCAGCCACACGGAAGTCTACACAGATACGCAGTATTTT.

This clonotype was observed at least ten times. V gene TRBV12-3 or TRBV12-4 combines with J gene TRBJ1-5; 8 nucleotides align to TRBD1. There are 15 residues in the CDR3. V shed 3 bases and J 5 bases; nucleotides not matched to a gene: 6. The DNA for the CDR3 is TGTGCCAGCAGTTTTTTAGGACAGGGAGATCAGCCCCAGCATTTT. Encoded protein: CASSFLGQGDQPQHF.

This clonotype was detected a few times. The V call is TRBV27, the J call TRBJ2-3; D uncertain. This CDR3 comprises 14 residues. CDR1 is MNHEY and CDR2 is SMNVEV in the germline V gene (reference sequence). V dropped 3 bases and J dropped 1 base, with 8 bases sitting between them. The CDR3 DNA sequence: TGTGCCAGCAGTTTTATAGGGCGCACAGATACGCAGTATTTT. This translates into CASSFIGRTDTQYF.

The sample holds many counts of this clonotype. This chain uses TRBV11-1 with TRBJ2-1; 11 nucleotides line up with TRBD1. The CDR3 is made up of 15 amino acids. Germline trimming cut 1 base from V and 6 bases from J; bases unmatched to any gene: 2. The germline CDR1 and CDR2 sequences are SGHAT and FQDESV (reference sequence). CDR3 amino acids: CASSLGTGGVNEQFF. The DNA of the CDR3 is TGTGCCAGCAGCTTAGGGACAGGGGGCGTCAATGAGCAGTTCTTC. The complete variable domain, with remaining parts taken from reference TRBV11-1 and TRBJ2-1, reads EAEVAQSPRYKITEKSQAVAFWCDPISGHATLYWYRQILGQGPELLVQFQDESVVDDSQLPKDRFSAERLKGVDSTLKIQPAELGDSAMYLCASSLGTGGVNEQFFGPGTRLTVL.

CDR3: CASSVGGSTDTQYF. The CDR3 nucleotides are TGTGCCAGCAGCGTCGGGGGTAGCACAGATACGCAGTATTTT. The chain joins TRBV9 to TRBJ2-3; maybe TRBD2 (6 bases). Trimming removed 2 bases from V and 0 bases from J, with 7 bases in between. Germline V CDR1 and CDR2: SGDLS, YYNGEE. The CDR3 sequence is 14 residues long.

This chain connects TRBV4-1 to TRBJ2-1, with D perhaps TRBD1 (5 bases). Germline V CDR1 and CDR2: MGHRA, YSYEKL. The CDR3 is 14 residues long. Between the trimmed V and J ends, which lost 6 bases and 3 bases, there was a span of 12 bases. Here the CDR3 reads CASSWGQNYNEQFF. In nucleotides, the CDR3 is TGCGCCAGCAGTTGGGGCCAAAACTACAATGAGCAGTTCTTC.

The chain employs TRBV5-6 and TRBJ1-6; TRBD1 is a possible D gene (5 bases). Germline V gives CDR1 SGHDT, CDR2 YYEEEE. Between the trimmed V and J ends, which lost 5 bases and 4 bases, there was a span of 16 bases. The CDR3 sequence is 16 residues long. The CDR3 sequence: CASRTRDLWYNSPLHF. Here the CDR3 DNA reads TGTGCCAGCAGGACCAGGGATCTTTGGTATAATTCACCCCTCCACTTT.

The rearrangement links TRBV10-1 to TRBJ2-2; D unclear. The V and J ends lost 0 bases and 10 bases respectively, with 9 bases between them. The germline gives CDR1 WNHNN, CDR2 SYGVQD (reference sequence). This CDR3 region has 13 residues. CDR3 nucleotide sequence: TGCGCCAGCAGTGAGTCCGAGAGGCAGGAGCTGTTTTTT. This sequence encodes CASSESERQELFF.

This chain links TRBV27 with TRBJ1-1; D call uncertain. Per germline, CDR1 MNHEY and CDR2 SMNVEV (reference sequence). V lost 0 bases to trimming and J lost 2 bases, with 10 bases between them. This CDR3 comprises 15 residues. The CDR3 loop reads CASSLSGLGNTEAFF. As DNA, the CDR3 is TGTGCCAGCAGTTTATCAGGGCTGGGAAACACTGAAGCTTTCTTT.

The V gene is TRBV5-5, the J gene TRBJ2-1; 12 bases are a match to TRBD2. J was trimmed by 10 bases and V by 4 bases; bases with no gene match: 15. Per the germline V gene, CDR1 is SGHKS and CDR2 is YYEKEE (reference sequence). The CDR3 covers 17 residues. The CDR3 reads CASSLLSLAGGLGEQFF. For the CDR3, the DNA is TGTGCCAGCAGCCTCCTATCCCTAGCGGGGGGGCTAGGGGAGCAGTTCTTC. The full variable domain, its missing parts supplied by reference TRBV5-5 and TRBJ2-1, is DAGVTQSPTHLIKTRGQQVTLRCSPISGHKSVSWYQQVLGQGPQFIFQYYEKEERGRGNFPDRFSARQFPNYSSELNVNALLLGDSALYLCASSLLSLAGGLGEQFFGPGTRLTVL.